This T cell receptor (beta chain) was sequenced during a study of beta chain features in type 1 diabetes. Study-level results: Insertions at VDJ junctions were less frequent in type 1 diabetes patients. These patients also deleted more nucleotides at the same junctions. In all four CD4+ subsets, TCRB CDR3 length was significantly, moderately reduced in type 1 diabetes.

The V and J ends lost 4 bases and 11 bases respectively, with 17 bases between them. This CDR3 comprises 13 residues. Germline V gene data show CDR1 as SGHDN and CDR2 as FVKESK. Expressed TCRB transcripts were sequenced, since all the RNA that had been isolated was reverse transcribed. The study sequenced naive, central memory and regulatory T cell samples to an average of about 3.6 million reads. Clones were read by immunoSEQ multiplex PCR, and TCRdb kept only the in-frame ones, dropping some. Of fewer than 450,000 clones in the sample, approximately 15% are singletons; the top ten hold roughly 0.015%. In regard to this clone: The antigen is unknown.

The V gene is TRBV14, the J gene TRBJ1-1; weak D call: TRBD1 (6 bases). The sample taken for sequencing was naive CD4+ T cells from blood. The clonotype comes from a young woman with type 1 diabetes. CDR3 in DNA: TGTGCCAGCAGCCTCGCGGGGGGCGCCGCGGCTTTCTTT. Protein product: CASSLAGGAAAFF.